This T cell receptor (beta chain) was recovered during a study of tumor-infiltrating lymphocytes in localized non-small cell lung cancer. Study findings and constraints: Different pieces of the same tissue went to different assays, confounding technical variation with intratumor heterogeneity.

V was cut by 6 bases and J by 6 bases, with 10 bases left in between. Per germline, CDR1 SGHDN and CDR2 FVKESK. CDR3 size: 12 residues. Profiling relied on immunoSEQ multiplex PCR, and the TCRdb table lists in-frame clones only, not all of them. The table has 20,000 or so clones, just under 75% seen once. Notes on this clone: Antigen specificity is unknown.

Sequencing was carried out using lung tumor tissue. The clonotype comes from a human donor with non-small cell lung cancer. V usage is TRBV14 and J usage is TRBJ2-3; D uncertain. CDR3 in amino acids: CASSGFRDTQYF. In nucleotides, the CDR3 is TGTGCCAGCAGTGGCTTCAGGGATACGCAGTATTTT.